Reported below is one TCR beta chain. Its target is unknown. This sample is part of a study of regulatory T cells in long-lasting Graves disease. Study at large: Graves' disease counted as persistent after over 5 years of antithyroid drugs with positive TSH receptor antibodies.

Study outcomes and limitations: The study found lower TCR diversity in persistent Graves' patients than in newly diagnosed ones. Persistent disease showed a preference for TRBV28, TRBJ1-2 and TRBJ2-5.

HTBI primers from iRepertoire and Arm-PCR of CDR3 regions yielded the TCR beta libraries. From the multiplex PCR reads, TCRdb called clonotypes with MiXCR, one entry per CDR3 protein. The sample lists 650,000 to 700,000 distinct CDR3 sequences; around 30% were seen once. The time point here: persistent/refractory GD, antithyroid drugs over 5 years with positive TRAb. Following extraction of RNA from PBMCs, that RNA was used to make the TCR library. Patients came from an endocrinology department in Xi'an, China. This CDR3 contains 14 residues. Germline lookup yields CDR1 SEHNR and CDR2 FQNEAQ (reference sequence). Between the trimmed V and J ends, which lost 5 bases and 3 bases, there was a span of 13 bases.

The gene calls are TRBV7-9 and TRBJ1-1; D might be TRBD1 (6 bases). The sample consisted of peripheral blood mononuclear cells (PBMCs), taken when the disease was refractory, from a patient treated with antithyroid drugs. This TCR derives from a female donor with Graves disease. The CDR3 sequence is CASSVGRGHTEAFF. CDR3 nucleotide sequence: TGTGCCAGCAGCGTCGGGCGGGGGCACACTGAAGCTTTCTTT.